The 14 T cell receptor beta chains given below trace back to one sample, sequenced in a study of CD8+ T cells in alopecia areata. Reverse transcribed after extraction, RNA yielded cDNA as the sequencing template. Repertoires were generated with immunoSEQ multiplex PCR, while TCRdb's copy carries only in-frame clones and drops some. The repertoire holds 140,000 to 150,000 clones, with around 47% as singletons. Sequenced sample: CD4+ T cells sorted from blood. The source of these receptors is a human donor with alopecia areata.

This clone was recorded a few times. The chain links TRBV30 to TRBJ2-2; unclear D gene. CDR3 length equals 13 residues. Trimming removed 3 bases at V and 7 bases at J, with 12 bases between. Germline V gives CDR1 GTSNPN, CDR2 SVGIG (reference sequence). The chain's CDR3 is CAWSQLRGGELFF. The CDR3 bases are TGTGCCTGGAGCCAACTCCGCGGCGGGGAGCTGTTTTTT. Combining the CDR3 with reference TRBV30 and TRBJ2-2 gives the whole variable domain SQTIHQWPATLVQPVGSPLSLECTVEGTSNPNLYWYRQAAGRGLQLLFYSVGIGQISSEVPQNLSASRPQDRQFILSSKKLLLSDSGFYLCAWSQLRGGELFFGEGSRLTVL.

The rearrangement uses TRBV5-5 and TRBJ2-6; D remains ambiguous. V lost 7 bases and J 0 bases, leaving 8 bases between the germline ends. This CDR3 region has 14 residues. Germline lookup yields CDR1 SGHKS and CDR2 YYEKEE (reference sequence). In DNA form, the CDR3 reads TGTGCCAGCCATGACCTCTCTGGGGCCAACGTCCTGACTTTC. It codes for CASHDLSGANVLTF.

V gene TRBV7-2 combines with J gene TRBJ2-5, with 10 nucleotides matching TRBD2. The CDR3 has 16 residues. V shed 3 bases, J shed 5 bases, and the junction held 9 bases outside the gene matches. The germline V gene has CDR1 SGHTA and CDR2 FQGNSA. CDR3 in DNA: TGTGCCAGCAGCTTCGGTAGCGGGGGGCCCGCGGAGACCCAGTACTTC. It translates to CASSFGSGGPAETQYF. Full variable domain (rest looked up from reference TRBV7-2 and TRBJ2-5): GAGVSQSPSNKVTEKGKDVELRCDPISGHTALYWYRQSLGQGLEFLIYFQGNSAPDKSGLPSDRFSAERTGGSVSTLTIQRTQQEDSAVYLCASSFGSGGPAETQYFGPGTRLLVL.

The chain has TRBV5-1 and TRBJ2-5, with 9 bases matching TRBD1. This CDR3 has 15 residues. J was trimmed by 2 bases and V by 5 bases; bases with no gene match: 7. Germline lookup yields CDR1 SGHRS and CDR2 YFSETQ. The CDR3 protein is CASRQGARSQETQYF. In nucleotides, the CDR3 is TGCGCCAGCAGACAGGGGGCGAGGTCTCAAGAGACCCAGTACTTC.

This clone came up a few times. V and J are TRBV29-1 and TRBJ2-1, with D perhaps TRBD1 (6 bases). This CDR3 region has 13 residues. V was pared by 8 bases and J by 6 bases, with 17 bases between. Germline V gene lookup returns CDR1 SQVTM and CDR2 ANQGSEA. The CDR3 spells CSISQGRPNEQFF. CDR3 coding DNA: TGCAGCATTTCGCAGGGGCGACCCAATGAGCAGTTCTTC.

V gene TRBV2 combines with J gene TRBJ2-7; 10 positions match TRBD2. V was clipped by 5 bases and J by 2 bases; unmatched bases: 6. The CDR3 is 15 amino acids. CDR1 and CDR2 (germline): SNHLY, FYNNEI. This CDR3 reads CASSRTSGDPYEQYF. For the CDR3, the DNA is TGTGCCAGCAGTCGGACTAGCGGAGACCCCTACGAGCAGTACTTC.

CDR3 bases: TGTGCCAGCAGTTTGGGTTACAATGAGCAGTTCTTC. This codes for CASSLGYNEQFF. The chain carries TRBV28 and TRBJ2-1; D is ambiguous. Trimming removed 3 bases at V and 4 bases at J, with 4 bases between. This CDR3 region has 12 residues. CDR1 is MDHEN and CDR2 is SYDVKM in the germline V gene.

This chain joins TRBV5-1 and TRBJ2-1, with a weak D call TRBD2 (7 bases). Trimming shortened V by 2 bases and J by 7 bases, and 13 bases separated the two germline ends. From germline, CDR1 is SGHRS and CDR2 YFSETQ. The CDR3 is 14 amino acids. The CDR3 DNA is TGCGCCAGCAGCTTTGGGGGGGCTGGAAATGAGCAGTTCTTC. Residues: CASSFGGAGNEQFF.

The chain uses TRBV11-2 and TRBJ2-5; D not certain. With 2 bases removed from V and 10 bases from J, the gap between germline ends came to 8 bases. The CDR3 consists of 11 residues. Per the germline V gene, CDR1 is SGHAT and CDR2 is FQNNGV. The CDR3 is CASSLRIYQYF. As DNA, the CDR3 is TGTGCCAGCAGCTTAAGGATTTACCAGTACTTC.

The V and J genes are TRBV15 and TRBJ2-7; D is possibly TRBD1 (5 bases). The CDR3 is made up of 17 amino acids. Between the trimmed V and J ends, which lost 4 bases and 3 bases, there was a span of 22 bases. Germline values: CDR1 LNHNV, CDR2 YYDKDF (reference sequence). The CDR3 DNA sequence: TGTGCCACCAGCAAAAGGACACACAGTCGGAGCTACTACGAGCAGTACTTC. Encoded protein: CATSKRTHSRSYYEQYF.

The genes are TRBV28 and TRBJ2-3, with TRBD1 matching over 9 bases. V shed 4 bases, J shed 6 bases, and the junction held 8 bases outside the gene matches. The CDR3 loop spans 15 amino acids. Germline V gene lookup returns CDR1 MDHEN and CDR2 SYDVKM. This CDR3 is CASSSSGQGVDTQYF. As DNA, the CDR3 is TGTGCCAGCAGTTCCTCGGGACAGGGAGTCGATACGCAGTATTTT.

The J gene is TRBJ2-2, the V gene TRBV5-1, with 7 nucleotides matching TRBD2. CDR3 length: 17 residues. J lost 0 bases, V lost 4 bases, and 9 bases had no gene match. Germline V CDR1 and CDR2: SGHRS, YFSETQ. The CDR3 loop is CASSPTPSGANTGELFF. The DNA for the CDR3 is TGCGCCAGCAGCCCTACCCCCAGCGGGGCGAACACCGGGGAGCTGTTTTTT.

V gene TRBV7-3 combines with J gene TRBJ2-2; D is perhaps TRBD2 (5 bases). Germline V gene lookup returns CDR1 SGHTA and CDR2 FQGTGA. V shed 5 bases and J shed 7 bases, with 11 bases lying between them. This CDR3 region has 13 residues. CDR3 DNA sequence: TGTGCCAGCAGCCAAGCGGAGTACGGGGAGCTGTTTTTT. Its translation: CASSQAEYGELFF.

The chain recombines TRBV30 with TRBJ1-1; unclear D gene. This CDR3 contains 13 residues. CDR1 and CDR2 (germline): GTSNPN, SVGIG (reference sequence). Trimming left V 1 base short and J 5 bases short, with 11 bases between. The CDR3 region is CAWSGRADTEAFF. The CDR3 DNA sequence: TGTGCCTGGAGTGGTAGGGCGGATACTGAAGCTTTCTTT.